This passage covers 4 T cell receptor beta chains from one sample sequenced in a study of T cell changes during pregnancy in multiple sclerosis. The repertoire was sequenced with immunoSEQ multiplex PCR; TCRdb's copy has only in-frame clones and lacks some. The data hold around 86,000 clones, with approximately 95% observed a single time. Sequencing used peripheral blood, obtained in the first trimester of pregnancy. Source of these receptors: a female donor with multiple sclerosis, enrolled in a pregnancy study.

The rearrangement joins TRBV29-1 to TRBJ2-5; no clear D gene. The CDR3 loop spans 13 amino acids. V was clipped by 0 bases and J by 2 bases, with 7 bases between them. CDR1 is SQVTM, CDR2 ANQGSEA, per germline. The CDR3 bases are TGCAGCGTTGAAGAGTCCATTCAAGAGACCCAGTACTTC. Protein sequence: CSVEESIQETQYF.

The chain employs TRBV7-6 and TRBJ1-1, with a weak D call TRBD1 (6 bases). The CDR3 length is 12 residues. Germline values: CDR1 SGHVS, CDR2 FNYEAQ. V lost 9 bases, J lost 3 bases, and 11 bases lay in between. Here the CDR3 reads CASLDRYTEAFF. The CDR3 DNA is TGTGCCAGTCTCGACAGGTACACTGAAGCTTTCTTT.

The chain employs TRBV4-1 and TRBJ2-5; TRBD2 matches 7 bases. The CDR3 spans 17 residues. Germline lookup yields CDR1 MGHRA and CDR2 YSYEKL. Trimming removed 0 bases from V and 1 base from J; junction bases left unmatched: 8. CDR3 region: CASSQEGLGTIQETQYF. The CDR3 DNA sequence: TGCGCCAGCAGCCAAGAGGGTTTGGGGACTATCCAAGAGACCCAGTACTTC.

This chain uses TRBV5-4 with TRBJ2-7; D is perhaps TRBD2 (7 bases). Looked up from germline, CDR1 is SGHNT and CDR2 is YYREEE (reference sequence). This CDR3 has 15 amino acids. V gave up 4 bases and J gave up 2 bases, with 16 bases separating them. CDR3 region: CASSLGGRQAYEQYF. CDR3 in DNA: TGTGCCAGCAGCCTGGGGGGGAGACAGGCCTACGAGCAGTACTTC. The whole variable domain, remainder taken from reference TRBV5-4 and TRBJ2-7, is ETGVTQSPTHLIKTRGQQVTLRCSSQSGHNTVSWYQQALGQGPQFIFQYYREEENGRGNFPPRFSGLQFPNYSSELNVNALELDDSALYLCASSLGGRQAYEQYFGPGTRLTVT.